This T cell receptor beta chain was profiled in a study of T-cell reconstitution after alpha-beta-depleted transplantation in children. General study points: By one year post-transplant, T-cell counts and diversity largely arose from T cells that were newly produced. About two months after transplant, alpha-beta T cells reportedly came from several hundred expanded graft clones. Surviving recipient cells, namely T cells and thymic progenitors, were the source of high day-60 TCRbeta diversity in some patients.

This clonotype occurred a few times. Its specificity is unknown. This CDR3 comprises 16 residues. Germline assignment: CDR1 LGHNA and CDR2 YNFKEQ. Trimming shortened V by 1 base and J by 0 bases, and 13 bases separated the two germline ends. This sample's TCRbeta library carried unique molecular identifier barcodes. TCRdb analysed the PCR reads with MiXCR anew, one entry per CDR3 protein. This sample has hundreds of thousands of distinct CDR3 sequences, with roughly 17% found just once. The V gene is TRBV4-2, the J gene TRBJ2-7, with D tentatively TRBD2 (6 bases). The specimen was PBMCs, mostly from graft donor cells, collected 360 days after TCRalphabeta/CD19-depleted stem cell transplant. The TCR comes from a boy younger than two who had a stem cell transplant for Wiskott-Aldrich syndrome, so the T cells may come from the graft donor. CDR3 in amino acids: CASSQAKLAPSYEQYF. The CDR3 DNA is TGTGCCAGCAGCCAAGCCAAACTAGCCCCCTCCTACGAGCAGTACTTC.